The 3 T cell receptor beta chains below all came from one sample that was sequenced in a study of shared clonotypes between healthy human individuals. CD45RO-negative cells were positively selected for CCR7, leaving out terminally differentiated effector memory CD45RA+ cells. Assay: immunoSEQ multiplex PCR; the TCRdb copy retains only in-frame clones and omits some. The data hold some 2,100,000 clones, with approximately 94% observed a single time. Source material: naive CD8+ T cells from PBMCs. The source of these receptors is a man in his late teens or twenties in good health. Some clones in this sample may be carry-over from other donors' samples.

The chain employs TRBV19 and TRBJ2-1, with TRBD1 as a possible D gene (6 bases). From germline, CDR1 is LNHDA and CDR2 SQIVND (reference sequence). This CDR3 region has 15 residues. V gave up 1 base and J gave up 7 bases, with 14 bases separating them. CDR3 amino acids: CASSIVLGGRNEQFF. The CDR3 region has the DNA TGTGCCAGTAGTATAGTGCTTGGGGGCAGGAATGAGCAGTTCTTC.

The V and J genes are TRBV10-3 and TRBJ2-7; the D gene could be TRBD1 or TRBD2 (5 bases each). CDR3 length: 15 amino acids. Trimming removed 10 bases from V and 0 bases from J, with 19 bases in between. CDR1 and CDR2 (germline): ENHRY, SYGVKD. The CDR3 DNA reads as TGTGCCACCAGATTAGGGACGGAGAGCTCCTACGAGCAGTACTTC. Translation gives CATRLGTESSYEQYF.

V usage is TRBV4-1 and J usage is TRBJ2-1, with D unresolved. Germline CDR1 MGHRA, CDR2 YSYEKL. The CDR3 consists of 14 residues. V shed 1 base and J shed 8 bases, with 12 bases lying between them. The CDR3 loop reads CASSQGPARDEQFF. Here the CDR3 DNA reads TGCGCCAGCAGCCAAGGCCCGGCTAGGGATGAGCAGTTCTTC.